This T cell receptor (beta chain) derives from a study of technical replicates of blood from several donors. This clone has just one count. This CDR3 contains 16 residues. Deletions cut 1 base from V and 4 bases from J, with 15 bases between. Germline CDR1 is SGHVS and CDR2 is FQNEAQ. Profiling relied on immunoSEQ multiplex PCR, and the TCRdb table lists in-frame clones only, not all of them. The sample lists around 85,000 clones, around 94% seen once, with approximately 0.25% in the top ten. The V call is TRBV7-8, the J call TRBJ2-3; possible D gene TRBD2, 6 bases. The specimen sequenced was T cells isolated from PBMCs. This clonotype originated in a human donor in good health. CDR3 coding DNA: TGTGCCAGCAGCTTAGAAGAAGGGAGGCCCCCAGATACGCAGTATTTT. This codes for CASSLEEGRPPDTQYF. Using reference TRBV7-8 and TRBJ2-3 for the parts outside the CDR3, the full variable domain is GAGVSQSPRYKVAKRGQDVALRCDPISGHVSLFWYQQALGQGPEFLTYFQNEAQLDKSGLPSDRFFAERPEGSVSTLKIQRTQQEDSAVYLCASSLEEGRPPDTQYFGPGTRLTVL.